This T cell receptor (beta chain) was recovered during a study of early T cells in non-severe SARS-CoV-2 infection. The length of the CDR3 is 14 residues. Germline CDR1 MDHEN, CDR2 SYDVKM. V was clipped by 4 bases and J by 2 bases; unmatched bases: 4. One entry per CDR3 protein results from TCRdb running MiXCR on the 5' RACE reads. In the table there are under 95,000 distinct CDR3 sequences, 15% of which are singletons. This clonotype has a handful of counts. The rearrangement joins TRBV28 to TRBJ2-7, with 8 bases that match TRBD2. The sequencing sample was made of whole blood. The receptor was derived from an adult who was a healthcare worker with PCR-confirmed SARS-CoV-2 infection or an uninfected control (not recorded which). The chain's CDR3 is CASSSPRGAYEQYF. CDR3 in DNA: TGTGCCAGCAGTTCCCCGCGGGGGGCCTACGAGCAGTACTTC.